This T cell receptor beta chain was documented in a study of blood T cell repertoires in COVID-19. Looking at the study overall: COVID-19 samples, acute and convalescent, were from the United States, Italy and Spain. T cells, B-cell-depleted T cells, or PBMCs supplied cDNA or gDNA.

Grouping used clinical history reported by participants in a survey and questionnaire. A PCR-confirmed or clinician-diagnosed COVID-19 case had contacted exposed participants within 2 weeks of entry. The data were produced by immunoSEQ multiplex PCR, yet TCRdb's version contains in-frame clones alone and is incomplete. The table lists fewer than 150,000 clones, under 90% of them singletons. This CDR3 is built from 13 residues. In germline, CDR1 is SGHTA, CDR2 FQGNSA. The V gene lost 5 bases and the J gene lost 3 bases, with 11 bases spanning the gap. The sample was PBMCs or T cells enriched from blood (not recorded which). This clonotype was obtained from a woman aged 18-29 years who had been exposed to COVID-19. The rearrangement links TRBV7-2 to TRBJ2-7; D gene ambiguous. The CDR3: CASSIGPDYEQYF. CDR3 nucleotide sequence: TGTGCCAGCAGCATTGGGCCCGACTACGAGCAGTACTTC.